This TCR beta chain comes out of a study of shared clonotypes between healthy human individuals. Repertoires were generated with immunoSEQ multiplex PCR, while TCRdb's copy carries only in-frame clones and drops some. The data show about 2.4 million clones, around nine tenths seen once. As concerns this clone: Its matching antigen is unknown.

Study-wide points: Sampling covered nothing but blood. Tissue TCR repertoires likely differ from those found in blood.

V shed 6 bases and J shed 3 bases, with 12 bases lying between them. From germline, CDR1 is LNHDA and CDR2 SQIVND (reference sequence). The CDR3 covers 13 residues. The V call is TRBV19, the J call TRBJ2-7; D may be TRBD1 (6 bases). The TCR comes from a young man in good health. The sample comprised naive CD4+ T cells sorted from blood. Noted subset: CD45RA+ positively selected. The CDR3 region is CASSRDNNYEQYF. The CDR3 DNA sequence: TGTGCCAGTAGCAGGGACAACAACTACGAGCAGTACTTC.